A selection of T cell receptor beta chains follows, all from one sample in a study of CD8+ T cells in alopecia areata. The assay was immunoSEQ multiplex PCR, and TCRdb's table has in-frame clones only and misses some. Seen here are 120,000 to 150,000 clones, approximately 60% observed once, and the top ten hold less than 40%. The sequenced sample was CD8+ T cells sorted from blood. The receptors derive from a human donor in good health. Each CDR3 is given with its conserved first and last residue. A D gene is named only where the DNA matches it firmly. Some rows mark clone size as missing; the rest say once, few, many or name a class of expanded clone.

abundance,v_gene,d_gene,j_gene,CDR3aa,CDR3nt
.,TRBV7-9,TRBD2,TRBJ2-1,CASSLWGASGNEQFF,TGTGCCAGCAGCCTCTGGGGGGCTAGCGGGAATGAGCAGTTCTTC
.,TRBV23-1,TRBD2,TRBJ2-7,CASSQVAPTSGSTCYEQYF,TGCGCCAGCAGTCAAGTTGCCCCTACTAGCGGGAGTACGTGCTACGAGCAGTACTTC
.,TRBV13,TRBD2,TRBJ2-7,CASSLVAGGAYEQYF,TGTGCCAGCAGCTTAGTGGCGGGAGGAGCATACGAGCAGTACTTC
.,TRBV30,.,TRBJ2-2,CAWGPALGDTGELFF,TGTGCCTGGGGGCCCGCACTAGGGGACACCGGGGAGCTGTTTTTT
.,TRBV27,TRBD1,TRBJ2-7,CASSLAGTGGPYEQYF,TGTGCCAGCAGTTTAGCGGGGACAGGGGGCCCCTACGAGCAGTACTTC
.,TRBV30,.,TRBJ2-7,CAWSSALATEGYEQYF,TGTGCCTGGAGTTCAGCTCTGGCAACGGAGGGGTACGAGCAGTACTTC
.,TRBV11-2,TRBD2,TRBJ2-1,CASSGLAKGHNEQFF,TGTGCCAGCTCGGGACTAGCGAAGGGACACAATGAGCAGTTCTTC
.,TRBV7-2,TRBD2,TRBJ2-6,CASSLVAGPGANVLTF,TGTGCCAGCAGCCTCGTAGCGGGACCTGGGGCCAACGTCCTGACTTTC
.,TRBV11-2,.,TRBJ2-7,CASSLTGANEQYF,TGTGCCAGCAGTCTTACGGGGGCTAACGAGCAGTACTTC
.,TRBV19,.,TRBJ2-1,CASSMGGSEQFF,TGTGCCAGTAGTATGGGGGGAAGTGAGCAGTTCTTC
.,TRBV7-9,TRBD2,TRBJ2-7,CASSMRTSAVYEQYF,TGTGCCAGCAGCATGAGAACTAGCGCGGTTTACGAGCAGTACTTC
.,TRBV10-2,.,TRBJ1-3,CASSPAAGSGNTIYF,TGCGCCAGCAGTCCAGCCGCGGGCTCTGGAAACACCATATATTTT
.,TRBV5-1,.,TRBJ2-7,CASSLKGSYEQYF,TGCGCCAGCAGCTTGAAGGGGAGCTACGAGCAGTACTTC
.,TRBV29-1,TRBD2,TRBJ2-1,CSGTSGRNNEQFF,TGCAGCGGGACTAGCGGGAGGAACAATGAGCAGTTCTTC
.,TRBV4-1,TRBD2,TRBJ2-1,CASCWRLAGNNEQFF,TGCGCCAGCTGTTGGAGACTAGCGGGGAACAATGAGCAGTTCTTC
.,TRBV29-1,TRBD2,TRBJ2-1,CSVEGALTSGRPNEQFF,TGCAGCGTTGAAGGGGCCTTGACTAGCGGGAGACCCAATGAGCAGTTCTTC
few,TRBV29-1,.,TRBJ2-2,CSVFSTGELFF,TGCAGCGTATTTTCAACCGGGGAGCTGTTTTTT
once,TRBV2,.,TRBJ1-1,CASSSRSSEAFF,TGTGCCAGCAGTTCCAGGAGCTCTGAAGCTTTCTTT
.,TRBV27,.,TRBJ2-3,CASSLLGADTQYF,TGTGCCAGCAGTTTATTGGGGGCAGATACGCAGTATTTT
.,TRBV6-6,.,TRBJ2-5,CASRPQTAQETQYF,TGTGCCAGCAGACCTCAAACCGCCCAAGAGACCCAGTACTTC
.,TRBV4-1,.,TRBJ2-2,CASSLAGTPTGELFF,TGCGCCAGCAGTCTTGCCGGGACACCGACCGGGGAGCTGTTTTTT
.,TRBV15,TRBD2,TRBJ2-7,CATSSDRGAYEQYF,TGTGCCACCAGCAGTGATCGGGGGGCCTACGAGCAGTACTTC
.,TRBV29-1,TRBD2,TRBJ2-7,CSVCTSEDYEQYF,TGCAGCGTTTGTACTAGCGAGGACTACGAGCAGTACTTC
.,TRBV27,.,TRBJ2-1,CASEGAGEQFF,TGTGCCAGTGAGGGTGCCGGTGAGCAGTTCTTC
few,TRBV19,.,TRBJ1-2,CASSVGASGYTF,TGTGCCAGTAGTGTGGGTGCGAGTGGCTACACCTTC
.,TRBV29-1,.,TRBJ1-2,CSVEDQRDNYGYTF,TGCAGCGTTGAAGATCAACGGGACAACTATGGCTACACCTTC